The 18 T cell receptor beta chains below come from one sample, sequenced in a study of T cell responses to AZD1222 COVID-19 vaccine. Clones were read by immunoSEQ multiplex PCR, and TCRdb kept only the in-frame ones, dropping some. The sample carries fewer than 50,000 clones, 80% recorded once. This specimen was peripheral blood, taken on day 0 of AZD1222 vaccination. All receptors come from an adult in good health.

V gene TRBV6-2 or TRBV6-3 combines with J gene TRBJ1-1; D gene uncertain. Looked up from germline, CDR1 is MNHEY and CDR2 is SVGEGT. This CDR3 spans 11 amino acids. The V end lost 2 bases, the J end lost 7 bases, and 5 bases lay between the germline ends. The CDR3 coding sequence is TGTGCCAGCAGTTACGGTAGTGAAGCTTTCTTT. It encodes CASSYGSEAFF.

The chain has TRBV19 and TRBJ1-5, with D uncertain. There are 13 residues in the CDR3. From germline, CDR1 is LNHDA and CDR2 SQIVND (reference sequence). Trimming removed 4 bases at V and 7 bases at J, with 11 bases between. The CDR3 loop is CASSNSHQQPQHF. The CDR3 bases are TGTGCCAGTAGTAATTCACACCAGCAGCCCCAGCATTTT.

The gene calls are TRBV30 and TRBJ1-2; no definite D call. V lost 5 bases and J lost 6, with 10 bases in between. The CDR3 is made up of 11 amino acids. In germline, CDR1 is GTSNPN, CDR2 SVGIG (reference sequence). The CDR3 coding sequence is TGTGCCTGGGAGATGGGCCATGGCTACACCTTC. Translating gives CAWEMGHGYTF.

As DNA, the CDR3 is TGTGCCAGCAGGCTTGGACGGCTGACAAATGGCTACACCTTC. This sequence encodes CASRLGRLTNGYTF. The gene calls are TRBV6-5 and TRBJ1-2; D not resolved. With 6 bases removed from V and 6 bases from J, the gap between germline ends came to 17 bases. The CDR3 is 14 residues long. Germline-derived CDR1 and CDR2 are MNHEY and SVGAGI.

This clone was detected only once. The chain uses TRBV7-9 and TRBJ1-1; 10 bases line up with TRBD1. The CDR3 covers 14 residues. The junction had 6 bases not matched to a gene; V was cut back by 6 bases and J by 5 bases. Looked up from germline, CDR1 is SEHNR and CDR2 is FQNEAQ (reference sequence). CDR3 sequence (DNA): TGTGCCAGCAGAGCCGGGACAGGGGAAACTGAAGCTTTCTTT. Its translation is CASRAGTGETEAFF.

This clone has only a few counts. The gene calls are TRBV12-3 or TRBV12-4 and TRBJ2-7; D gene ambiguous. The V end lost 3 bases, the J end lost 4 bases, and 7 bases lay between the germline ends. The CDR3 consists of 12 residues. Written as DNA, the CDR3 is TGTGCCAGCAGTTTCACGCGGTACGAGCAGTACTTC. Translating gives CASSFTRYEQYF.

This chain links TRBV2 with TRBJ1-2, with D unclear. The CDR3 contains 11 residues. Germline V gene sequence: CDR1 SNHLY, CDR2 FYNNEI. Between the trimmed V and J ends, which lost 7 bases and 4 bases, there was a span of 7 bases. In DNA, the CDR3 is TGTGCCAGCAAGGGCACCTATGGCTACACCTTC. Its protein is CASKGTYGYTF.

The V call is TRBV5-6, the J call TRBJ2-2, with D uncertain. Germline V gene data show CDR1 as SGHDT and CDR2 as YYEEEE. The length of the CDR3 is 14 residues. The ends were cut back, 0 bases at V and 7 bases at J, with 10 bases in the middle. The CDR3 region has the DNA TGTGCCAGCAGCTTGGGGCCGCCAGACGGGGAGCTGTTTTTT. Amino acids: CASSLGPPDGELFF.

This chain links TRBV5-4 with TRBJ2-4, with unresolved D. The CDR3 length is 15 residues. The V end lost 4 bases, the J end lost 2 bases, and 13 bases lay between the germline ends. Per germline, CDR1 SGHNT and CDR2 YYREEE (reference sequence). This chain's CDR3 is CASSPESSSKNIQYF. The CDR3 DNA follows: TGTGCCAGCAGCCCCGAAAGTTCTTCCAAAAACATTCAGTACTTC.

This clone was recorded a few times. The chain combines TRBV10-2 with TRBJ1-4, with D possibly being TRBD1 (6 bases). Trimming took 6 bases from V and 1 from J, leaving 12 bases between them. The CDR3 is made up of 15 amino acids. Germline assignment: CDR1 WSHSY and CDR2 SAAADI. CDR3 region: CASRGRGGTNEKLFF. CDR3 nucleotide sequence: TGCGCCAGCAGAGGAAGGGGGGGAACTAATGAAAAACTGTTTTTT.

The chain couples TRBV14 to TRBJ2-3, with TRBD2 as a possible D gene (6 bases). V dropped 1 base and J dropped 2 bases, with 16 bases sitting between them. The CDR3 extends over 17 amino acids. Germline V gene data show CDR1 as SGHDN and CDR2 as FVKESK. The CDR3 DNA reads as TGTGCCAGCAGCCAAGCCCATACGACGGGGGTCACAGATACGCAGTATTTT. Amino acid sequence: CASSQAHTTGVTDTQYF.

The chain recombines TRBV5-6 with TRBJ1-6, with D unclear. Germline assignment: CDR1 SGHDT and CDR2 YYEEEE. This CDR3 is built from 12 residues. The V end was cut by 2 bases, the J end by 7 bases, with 4 bases between. The CDR3: CASSFLNSPLHF. The DNA for the CDR3 is TGTGCCAGCAGCTTTCTAAATTCACCCCTCCACTTT.

The V call is TRBV7-2, the J call TRBJ1-1; 7 nucleotides match TRBD1. Trimming at V came to 2 bases and at J to 1 base, leaving 4 bases not matched to a gene. The CDR3 is made up of 15 amino acids. The germline gives CDR1 SGHTA, CDR2 FQGNSA. The CDR3 DNA follows: TGTGCCAGCAGCTTAAAAGGGGGCTGGAACACTGAAGCTTTCTTT. Amino acid sequence: CASSLKGGWNTEAFF.

This rearrangement joins TRBV19 to TRBJ2-7; D may be TRBD1 or TRBD2 (5 bases each). The germline V gene has CDR1 LNHDA and CDR2 SQIVND (reference sequence). V was shortened by 3 bases and J by 4 bases, with 13 bases between the two germline ends. This CDR3 spans 14 amino acids. DNA of the CDR3: TGTGCCAGTAGTATCCGGGACGGGAAGTACGAGCAGTACTTC. Amino acid sequence: CASSIRDGKYEQYF.

This clone was recorded a few times. This chain uses TRBV19 with TRBJ1-5; 7 bases match TRBD1. The CDR3 length is 17 residues. Trimming at V came to 4 bases and at J to 4 bases, leaving 13 bases not matched to a gene. Germline V gives CDR1 LNHDA, CDR2 SQIVND (reference sequence). This CDR3 reads CASSKEGQSLSNQPQHF. In nucleotides, the CDR3 is TGTGCCAGTAGTAAGGAGGGACAGTCGTTGAGTAATCAGCCCCAGCATTTT.

In this sample, this clone turned up a few times. The chain recombines TRBV6-5 with TRBJ1-3; D not certain. Germline V lookup: CDR1 MNHEY, CDR2 SVGAGI. The germline V and J ends were trimmed by 8 bases and 1 base, with 9 bases remaining between them. The CDR3 length is 13 residues. Here the CDR3 DNA reads TGTGCCAGCGGCGAGGTATCTGGAAACACCATATATTTT. Translation gives CASGEVSGNTIYF.

The chain uses TRBV6-5 and TRBJ1-1; D remains ambiguous. V was clipped by 5 bases and J by 3 bases, with 13 bases between them. The CDR3 has 14 amino acids. Germline-derived CDR1 and CDR2 are MNHEY and SVGAGI. The CDR3 protein is CASSLGSPHTEAFF. DNA for the CDR3: TGTGCCAGCAGTCTCGGCAGTCCCCACACTGAAGCTTTCTTT.

The gene calls are TRBV18 and TRBJ1-4, with D possibly matching TRBD1 (6 bases). Looked up from germline, CDR1 is KGHSH and CDR2 is LQKENI. This CDR3 has 13 amino acids. V was cut by 6 bases and J by 4 bases, with 9 bases left in between. CDR3 sequence reads: CASSGTLNEKLFF. CDR3 sequence (DNA): TGTGCCAGCTCCGGGACACTTAATGAAAAACTGTTTTTT.